The sequence of this TCR beta chain was determined in a study of T cells after yellow fever vaccination. 5'RACE template switching generated TCR cDNA, adding a universal primer site and UMIs. From the 5' RACE reads, TCRdb called clonotypes with MiXCR, one entry per CDR3 protein. In the table there are some 350,000 distinct CDR3 sequences, almost 4% of which are singletons. Per germline, CDR1 MGHRA and CDR2 YSYEKL. The V segment lost 0 bases and the J segment 8 bases; nucleotides outside the gene matches: 9. The CDR3 totals 15 residues. This sequence originates from a man younger than 30 who received the YFV17D yellow fever vaccine. The chain uses TRBV4-1 and TRBJ1-2, with 7 nucleotides matching TRBD1. This material consisted of PBMCs, taken 5 days after the yellow fever booster vaccination. The CDR3: CASSQELAIGGGYTF. The CDR3 DNA reads as TGCGCCAGCAGCCAAGAATTAGCGATAGGGGGCGGCTACACCTTC.